This is a list of T cell receptor beta chains from one sample in a study of shared clonotypes between healthy human individuals. Data came from immunoSEQ multiplex PCR; TCRdb stores just in-frame clones and leaves some out. The table has about 2.1 million clones, around 93% seen once. Sequencing was done on a sample of naive CD8+ T cells from PBMCs. The source of these receptors is a man younger than 35 in good health. Some clones in this sample may be carry-over from other donors' samples. The CDR3 runs from the conserved cysteine through the conserved F or W. A D gene is named only where the DNA matches it firmly.

D	V	J	DNA	CDR3
.	TRBV10-2	TRBJ2-7	TGCGCCAGCAGTGAGGACCAGAACTCCTACGAGCAGTACTTC	CASSEDQNSYEQYF
TRBD1	TRBV27	TRBJ2-7	TGTGCCAGCAGCTTGGACAGGGGGCACTACGAGCAGTACTTC	CASSLDRGHYEQYF
TRBD1	TRBV5-4	TRBJ2-7	TGTGCCAGCAGCTTTACAGGGGCCCACGAGCAGTACTTC	CASSFTGAHEQYF
TRBD1	TRBV28	TRBJ2-7	TGTGCCAGCAGTTACAGGGGGCGACCCTACGAGCAGTACTTC	CASSYRGRPYEQYF
.	TRBV19	TRBJ1-1	TGTGCCAGTAAGCTAGGAGGTGTCACTGAAGCTTTCTTT	CASKLGGVTEAFF
TRBD1	TRBV2	TRBJ2-1	TGTGCCAGCAGTGAAGAGGGGGCAGGGAACTCCTACAATGAGCAGTTCTTC	CASSEEGAGNSYNEQFF
TRBD2	TRBV19	TRBJ2-7	TGTGCCAGTAAATCTGCACCTCAGCGGGAGCCCAACGAGCAGTACTTC	CASKSAPQREPNEQYF
.	TRBV29-1	TRBJ1-3	TGCAGCGTTCTCTCTGGAAACACCATATATTTT	CSVLSGNTIYF
.	TRBV30	TRBJ2-7	TGTGCCCTGGGGGCGCGCCCCTCCGAGCAGTACTTC	CALGARPSEQYF
.	TRBV6-5	TRBJ2-7	TGTGCCAGCAGCACGGGCTCCTACGAGCAGTACTTC	CASSTGSYEQYF
.	TRBV4-3	TRBJ2-1	TGCGCCAGCAGCCAAGAGGGCCCCAGCTCCTACAATGAGCAGTTCTTC	CASSQEGPSSYNEQFF
.	TRBV15	TRBJ2-3	TGTGCCACCAGCAGAGGGCACACCGGAGATACGCAGTATTTT	CATSRGHTGDTQYF
.	TRBV7-9	TRBJ1-1	TGTGCCAGCAGCCTACCGTTTGCGGGCGGTGGGACTGAAGCTTTCTTT	CASSLPFAGGGTEAFF
.	TRBV7-9	TRBJ2-2	TGTGCCAGCAGCCGCTCCACAGGGTCGAACACCGGGGAGCTGTTTTTT	CASSRSTGSNTGELFF
.	TRBV10-3	TRBJ2-7	TGTGCCATCAGTGAGTCGGAAGTAGCCAGGGGTCGCGACGAGCAGTACTTC	CAISESEVARGRDEQYF
.	TRBV11-2	TRBJ2-3	TGTGCCAGCAGCCCCCCGGGCCCGGGCACAGATACGCAGTATTTT	CASSPPGPGTDTQYF